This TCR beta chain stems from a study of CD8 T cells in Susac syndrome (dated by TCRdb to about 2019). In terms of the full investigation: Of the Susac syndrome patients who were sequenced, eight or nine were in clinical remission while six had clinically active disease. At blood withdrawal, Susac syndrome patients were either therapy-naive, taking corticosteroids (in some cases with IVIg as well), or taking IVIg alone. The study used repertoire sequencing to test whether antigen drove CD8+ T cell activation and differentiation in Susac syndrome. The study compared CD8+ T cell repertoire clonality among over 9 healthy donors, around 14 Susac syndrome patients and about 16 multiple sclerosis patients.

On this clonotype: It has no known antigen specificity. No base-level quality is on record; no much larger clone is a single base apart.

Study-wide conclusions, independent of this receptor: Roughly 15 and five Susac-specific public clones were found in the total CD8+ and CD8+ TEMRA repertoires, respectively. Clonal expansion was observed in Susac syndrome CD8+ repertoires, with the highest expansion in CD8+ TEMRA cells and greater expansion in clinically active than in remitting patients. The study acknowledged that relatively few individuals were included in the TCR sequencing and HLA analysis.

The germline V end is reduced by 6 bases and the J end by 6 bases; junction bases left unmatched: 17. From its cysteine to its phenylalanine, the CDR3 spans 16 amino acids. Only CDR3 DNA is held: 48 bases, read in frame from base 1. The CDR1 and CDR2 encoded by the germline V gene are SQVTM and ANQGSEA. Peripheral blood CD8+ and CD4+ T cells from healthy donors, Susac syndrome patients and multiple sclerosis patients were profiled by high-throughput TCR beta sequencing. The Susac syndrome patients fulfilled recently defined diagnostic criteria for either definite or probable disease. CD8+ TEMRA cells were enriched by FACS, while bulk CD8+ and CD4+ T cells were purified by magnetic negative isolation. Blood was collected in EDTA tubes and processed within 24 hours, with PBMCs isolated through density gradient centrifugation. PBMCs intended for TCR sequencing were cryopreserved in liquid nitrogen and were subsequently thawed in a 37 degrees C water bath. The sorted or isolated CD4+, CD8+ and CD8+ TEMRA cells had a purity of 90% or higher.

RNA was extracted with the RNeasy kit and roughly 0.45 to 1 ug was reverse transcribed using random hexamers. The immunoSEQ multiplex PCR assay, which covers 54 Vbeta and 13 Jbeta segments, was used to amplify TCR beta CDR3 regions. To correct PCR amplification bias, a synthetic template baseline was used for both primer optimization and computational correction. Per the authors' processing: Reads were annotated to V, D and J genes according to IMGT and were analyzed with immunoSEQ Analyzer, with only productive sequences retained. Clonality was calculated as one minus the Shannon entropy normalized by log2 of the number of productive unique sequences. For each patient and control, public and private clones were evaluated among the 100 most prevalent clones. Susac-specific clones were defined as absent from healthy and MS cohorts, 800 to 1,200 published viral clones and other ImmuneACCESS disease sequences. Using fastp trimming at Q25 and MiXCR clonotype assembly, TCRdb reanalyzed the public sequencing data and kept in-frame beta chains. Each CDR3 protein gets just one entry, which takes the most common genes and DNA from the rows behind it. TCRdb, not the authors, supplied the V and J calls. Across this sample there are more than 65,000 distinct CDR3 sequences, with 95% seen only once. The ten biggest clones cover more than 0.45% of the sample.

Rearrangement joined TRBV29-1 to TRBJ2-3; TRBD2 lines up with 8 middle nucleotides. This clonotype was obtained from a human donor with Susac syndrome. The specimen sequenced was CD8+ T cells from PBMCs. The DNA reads TGCAGCGTAGACCCCCTTCAGCGGGAGAGGAGTGATACGCAGTATTTT. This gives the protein CSVDPLQRERSDTQYF.